The sequence of this TCR beta chain was determined in a study of graft-versus-host responses after intestinal transplantation. About the research overall: For around 3 years after anti-thymocyte globulin induction, all recipients took tacrolimus and steroids.

Sequenced by immunoSEQ multiplex PCR; TCRdb stores in-frame clones only, minus some. Among approximately 100,000 clones listed, about 90% were seen once. Per the germline V gene, CDR1 is SGHTA and CDR2 is FQGNSA. The CDR3 is 14 residues long. V dropped 0 bases and J dropped 5 bases, with 8 bases sitting between them. Study outcomes and limitations: With peak circulating GvH clone levels came an association with early post-transplant HvG declines.

On this clone: As yet, its antigen is unknown.

The V gene is TRBV7-2, the J gene TRBJ1-5; D remains unclear. This receptor was obtained from a human donor who received an intestinal transplant. Sequenced material: unstimulated CD4+ T cells sorted from spleen or lymph node cells, taken before intestinal transplant. The CDR3 DNA sequence: TGTGCCAGCAGCTTAGCGCCAAGCTATCAGCCCCAGCATTTT. It codes for CASSLAPSYQPQHF.